The source of this TCR beta chain is a study of T cell responses to AZD1222 COVID-19 vaccine. Profiled with immunoSEQ multiplex PCR; TCRdb holds only in-frame clones, not every one. This table holds 85,000 to 130,000 clones, roughly 88% found once. From germline, CDR1 is SGHTA and CDR2 FQGNSA. Trimming cost V 3 bases and J 8 bases, with 13 bases left between them. CDR3 length equals 13 residues. This clone was counted a single time. The receptor was derived from an adult who received the AZD1222 COVID-19 vaccine. The source material was peripheral blood, sampled 28 days after the second AZD1222 dose. The chain is built from TRBV7-2 and TRBJ1-2; D is uncertain. The CDR3 region has the DNA TGTGCCAGCAGCTTGAACCGGGAGGGCGGCTACACCTTC. This translates into CASSLNREGGYTF.